Listed below are T cell receptor beta chains from one sample, sequenced in a study of shared clonotypes between healthy human individuals. Here immunoSEQ multiplex PCR was the method, and the copy in TCRdb shows in-frame clones only, minus some. Among 550,000 to 600,000 clones listed, about 98% were seen once. Sequencing was carried out using naive CD8+ T cells sorted from blood. These receptors were obtained from a man between 25 and 39 years old in good health. Both conserved end residues are part of each CDR3. The order of the fields is V gene, J gene, clone size, D gene, CDR3 protein, CDR3 DNA. D genes are given only for firm matches. Expanded clones are given a class, and other clones once, few, many or no size at all.

>TRBV9|TRBJ1-4|NA|TRBD1
CASSPGTDEKLFF
TGTGCCAGCAGCCCCGGGACAGATGAAAAACTGTTTTTT
>TRBV2|TRBJ2-1|NA|NA
CASSAATTIYNEQFF
TGTGCCAGCAGTGCAGCCACAACGATCTACAATGAGCAGTTCTTC
>TRBV6-5|TRBJ2-3|NA|NA
CASSRMNTQYF
TGTGCCAGCAGTCGGATGAATACGCAGTATTTT
>TRBV2|TRBJ2-5|NA|NA
CASVTGKRSQYF
TGTGCCAGCGTGACAGGAAAGAGATCCCAGTACTTC
>TRBV6-1|TRBJ2-7|NA|NA
CASIITERYEQYF
TGTGCCAGCATCATCACAGAGAGATACGAGCAGTACTTC
>TRBV7-2|TRBJ2-7|NA|NA
CASSSTPTYEQYF
TGTGCCAGCAGCTCGACCCCGACCTACGAGCAGTACTTC
>TRBV2|TRBJ2-7|few|TRBD1
CASSDVARGQYEQYF
TGTGCCAGCAGTGACGTGGCCAGGGGGCAATACGAGCAGTACTTC
>TRBV7-2|TRBJ1-2|NA|NA
CASSLNRGRPCTF
TGTGCCAGCAGCTTAAATCGTGGCAGACCGTGCACCTTC
>TRBV29-1|TRBJ2-1|NA|TRBD2
CSAGRETYNEQFF
TGCAGCGCGGGGCGGGAGACCTACAATGAGCAGTTCTTC
>TRBV5-1|TRBJ2-7|NA|NA
CASSFSTIGEQYF
TGCGCCAGCAGCTTCTCGACTATAGGCGAGCAGTACTTC
>TRBV4-3|TRBJ2-1|NA|TRBD1
CASSQGLGRGLFDEQFF
TGCGCCAGCAGCCAAGGACTAGGCAGGGGGCTCTTCGATGAGCAGTTCTTC
>TRBV7-9|TRBJ1-5|NA|TRBD1
CASSFSTGNQPQHF
TGTGCCAGCAGCTTCTCGACAGGGAATCAGCCCCAGCATTTT
>TRBV5-1|TRBJ2-3|NA|NA
CASSPVKADTQYF
TGCGCCAGCAGCCCCGTTAAAGCAGATACGCAGTATTTT
>TRBV9|TRBJ1-3|NA|NA
CASRPTPGNTIYF
TGTGCCAGCAGACCGACCCCCGGAAACACCATATATTTT
>TRBV5-4|TRBJ2-5|NA|TRBD2
CASSLGLAGEQETQYF
TGTGCCAGCAGCTTGGGCCTAGCGGGAGAGCAAGAGACCCAGTACTTC
>TRBV9|TRBJ2-3|NA|NA
CASSGPGTDGTDTQYF
TGTGCCAGCAGCGGCCCCGGGACGGATGGCACAGATACGCAGTATTTT
>TRBV4-2|TRBJ1-2|NA|TRBD1
CASRERGGGTGTYGYTF
TGTGCCAGCAGGGAGAGAGGGGGCGGGACAGGAACTTATGGCTACACCTTC
>TRBV7-8|TRBJ2-7|NA|TRBD2
CASSQTSGRYEQYF
TGTGCCAGCAGCCAGACTAGCGGGAGGTACGAGCAGTACTTC
>TRBV29-1|TRBJ2-7|NA|TRBD2
CSVGLAGKNEQYF
TGCAGCGTTGGACTAGCCGGTAAGAACGAGCAGTACTTC
>TRBV29-1|TRBJ2-1|NA|TRBD2
CSVETPLAGGLGEQFF
TGCAGCGTTGAAACACCCCTAGCGGGAGGCCTGGGTGAGCAGTTCTTC
>TRBV28|TRBJ2-1|NA|NA
CASSLTGQVYNEQFF
TGTGCCAGCAGTTTAACGGGGCAGGTCTACAATGAGCAGTTCTTC
>TRBV7-6|TRBJ2-1|NA|TRBD1
CASSWSGTGRNEQFF
TGTGCCAGCAGCTGGTCCGGGACAGGGCGCAATGAGCAGTTCTTC
>TRBV29-1|TRBJ2-3|NA|TRBD2
CSVVGGRSNTQYF
TGCAGCGTTGTCGGCGGGAGATCAAATACGCAGTATTTT
>TRBV30|TRBJ2-6|NA|NA
CAAEGWGGGANVLTF
TGTGCCGCAGAGGGGTGGGGCGGCGGGGCCAACGTCCTGACTTTC
>TRBV29-1|TRBJ2-1|NA|TRBD2
CSATGTRLDEQFF
TGCAGCGCTACCGGGACTAGATTAGATGAGCAGTTCTTC
>TRBV27|TRBJ2-5|NA|NA
CASSAQTTAQETQYF
TGTGCCAGCAGTGCACAGACTACGGCTCAAGAGACCCAGTACTTC
>TRBV5-6|TRBJ1-2|NA|NA
CASSLTGSGYTF
TGTGCCAGCAGCTTGACAGGTAGTGGCTACACCTTC
>TRBV7-6|TRBJ2-2|NA|NA
CASSLALGAGELFF
TGTGCCAGCAGCTTAGCGCTGGGTGCCGGGGAGCTGTTTTTT
>TRBV29-1|TRBJ1-2|once|NA
CSVAGSRVPGYGYTF
TGCAGCGTTGCCGGATCGAGGGTGCCCGGCTATGGCTACACCTTC
>TRBV7-8|TRBJ1-1|NA|TRBD1
CASSLNRGGTEAFF
TGTGCCAGCAGCTTGAACAGGGGAGGGACTGAAGCTTTCTTT
>TRBV4-1|TRBJ1-1|NA|TRBD1
CASSRTGEDTEAFF
TGCGCCAGCAGTCGGACAGGGGAGGACACTGAAGCTTTCTTT
>TRBV20-1|TRBJ1-4|NA|NA
CSASRLKELFF
TGCAGTGCTAGCAGACTCAAAGAACTGTTTTTT
>TRBV13|TRBJ2-1|once|NA
CASSRGPFVSSYNEQFF
TGTGCCAGCAGCAGGGGCCCCTTCGTGAGCTCCTACAATGAGCAGTTCTTC
>TRBV4-1|TRBJ2-6|NA|NA
CASSQASGANVLTF
TGCGCCAGCAGCCAAGCCTCTGGGGCCAACGTCCTGACTTTC
>TRBV9|TRBJ2-7|NA|TRBD1
CASSVAGTGSYEQYF
TGTGCCAGCAGCGTCGCCGGGACAGGTTCCTACGAGCAGTACTTC
>TRBV5-8|TRBJ2-7|NA|NA
CASSFGTSYEQYF
TGTGCCAGCAGCTTTGGCACCTCCTACGAGCAGTACTTC
>TRBV13|TRBJ2-3|NA|NA
CASRGDPDTQYF
TGTGCCAGCAGGGGAGACCCAGATACGCAGTATTTT
>TRBV11-2|TRBJ2-1|NA|TRBD2
CASSPGTSGYNEQFF
TGTGCCAGCAGCCCAGGGACTAGCGGTTACAATGAGCAGTTCTTC
>TRBV28|TRBJ2-5|once|NA
CASSLRGLETQYF
TGTGCCAGCAGTTTACGAGGGTTGGAGACCCAGTACTTC
>TRBV11-2|TRBJ1-4|NA|TRBD1
CASSLGQGGPDEKLFF
TGTGCCAGCAGCTTGGGACAGGGGGGACCTGATGAAAAACTGTTTTTT
>TRBV13|TRBJ2-3|NA|NA
CASSLEEGADTQYF
TGTGCCAGCAGCTTAGAAGAGGGTGCAGATACGCAGTATTTT
>TRBV29-1|TRBJ1-2|NA|TRBD1
CSVILGQVYGYTF
TGCAGCGTTATCCTGGGACAGGTCTATGGCTACACCTTC